A single sample gave rise to the 14 T cell receptor beta chains below, sequenced in a study of vaccination effects on CD4 cells after COVID-19. Repertoires were generated with immunoSEQ multiplex PCR, while TCRdb's copy carries only in-frame clones and drops some. The top ten clones hold around 28% of a sample with about 31,000 clones, roughly two thirds of them seen once. Antigen-specific CD4+ T cells were expanded with viral peptide pools in the ViraFEST assay before sequencing. CD4+ T cell isolation took place after approximately 11 days of culture. Their recognized antigens are unknown. The sequenced sample was CD4+ T cells from PBMCs cultured with HCoV-229E spike peptides, obtained before COVID-19 vaccination. The receptors stem from a human donor who received a COVID-19 vaccine.

The CDR3 loop reads CSVGGREQYF. The DNA of the CDR3 is TGCAGCGTTGGTGGCCGGGAGCAGTACTTC. The chain recombines TRBV29-1 with TRBJ2-7, with D hard to call. Per the germline V gene, CDR1 is SQVTM and CDR2 is ANQGSEA. The CDR3 is 10 amino acids. With 4 bases removed from V and 7 bases from J, the gap between germline ends came to 8 bases.

The gene calls are TRBV7-2 and TRBJ2-5, with D perhaps TRBD2 (7 bases). The CDR3 runs 16 residues. Trimming took 0 bases from V and 5 from J, leaving 16 bases between them. Germline V gene lookup returns CDR1 SGHTA and CDR2 FQGNSA. CDR3 amino acids: CASSLAPWGGGETQYF. CDR3 in DNA: TGTGCCAGCAGCTTAGCGCCATGGGGGGGCGGGGAGACCCAGTACTTC.

The rearrangement joins TRBV28 to TRBJ2-1; TRBD2 aligns across 8 bases. This CDR3 is 18 amino acids long. Per the germline V gene, CDR1 is MDHEN and CDR2 is SYDVKM. V dropped 1 base and J dropped 7; count of bases not matched to a gene: 15. CDR3 in amino acids: CASSLYSVGSGKTNEQFF. In DNA form, the CDR3 reads TGTGCCAGCAGTTTATATTCGGTGGGTAGCGGGAAGACGAATGAGCAGTTCTTC. Filled out from reference TRBV28 and TRBJ2-1, the complete variable domain reads DVKVTQSSRYLVKRTGEKVFLECVQDMDHENMFWYRQDPGLGLRLIYFSYDVKMKEKGDIPEGYSVSREKKERFSLILESASTNQTSMYLCASSLYSVGSGKTNEQFFGPGTRLTVL.

This clone has a handful of counts. The chain couples TRBV7-9 to TRBJ1-1; the match to TRBD1 covers 7 bases. Germline CDR1 and CDR2: SEHNR and FQNEAQ (reference sequence). CDR3 size: 16 residues. The V gene end was trimmed by 3 bases and the J gene end by 2 bases; junction bases not matched to a gene: 9. CDR3 coding DNA: TGTGCCAGCAGCTTCTTGGGTAGGGGGCTAAACACTGAAGCTTTCTTT. It yields the protein CASSFLGRGLNTEAFF.

This sequence joins TRBV10-1 and TRBJ2-7; a weak D match, TRBD2 (7 bases). V was trimmed by 8 bases and J by 7 bases, leaving 18 bases between them. The CDR3 has 13 residues. Germline V lookup: CDR1 WNHNN, CDR2 SYGVQD (reference sequence). The CDR3 bases are TGCGCCAGCTCGGTGGGGGGGGGCTGGGAGCAGTACTTC. Translated: CASSVGGGWEQYF.

The gene calls are TRBV25-1 and TRBJ1-5, with D unresolved. Germline CDR1 and CDR2: MGHDK and SYGVNS. The CDR3 spans 13 residues. Trimming removed 4 bases at V and 2 bases at J, with 6 bases between. CDR3 DNA: TGTGCCAGCAGTGCGGGTCGCAATCAGCCCCAGCATTTT. As protein: CASSAGRNQPQHF.

This chain uses TRBV30 with TRBJ1-1; no reliable D call. Germline V gene sequence: CDR1 GTSNPN, CDR2 SVGIG (reference sequence). The CDR3 is made up of 12 amino acids. Deletions cut 1 base from V and 1 base from J, with 4 bases between. CDR3 sequence reads: CAWSAPNTEAFF. DNA of the CDR3: TGTGCCTGGAGTGCCCCGAACACTGAAGCTTTCTTT.

Many counts were recorded for this clone. V usage is TRBV28 and J usage is TRBJ1-5; D is possibly TRBD1 (6 bases). Trimming took 0 bases from V and 0 from J, leaving 9 bases between them. The CDR3 has 16 residues. CDR1 is MDHEN, CDR2 SYDVKM, per germline. CDR3 in DNA: TGTGCCAGCAGTTTATGGGGGGCTAGTAGCAATCAGCCCCAGCATTTT. This gives the protein CASSLWGASSNQPQHF.

This chain joins TRBV12-3 or TRBV12-4 and TRBJ1-1, with D perhaps matching TRBD1 (5 bases). V lost 7 bases and J lost 11, with 17 bases in between. This CDR3 is 12 amino acids long. The CDR3 loop is CASTSRGRVAFF. The CDR3 DNA follows: TGTGCCAGCACCTCTCGGGGCAGGGTGGCTTTCTTT.

This clone has only a few counts. The J gene is TRBJ1-2, the V gene TRBV30, with D uncertain. The CDR3 runs to 10 residues. Germline values: CDR1 GTSNPN, CDR2 SVGIG (reference sequence). The V gene lost 3 bases and the J gene lost 8 bases, with 7 bases spanning the gap. Written as DNA, the CDR3 is TGTGCCTGGAGCCAAGGGGGCTACACCTTC. This encodes CAWSQGGYTF.

V gene TRBV7-6 combines with J gene TRBJ2-6; D uncertain. Germline V CDR1 and CDR2: SGHVS, FNYEAQ. The CDR3 spans 17 residues. V dropped 4 bases and J dropped 3 bases, with 16 bases sitting between them. CDR3 protein: CASSSNLGSGGANVLTF. The CDR3 DNA is TGTGCCAGCAGCTCCAACCTCGGCTCGGGTGGGGCCAACGTCCTGACTTTC.

This rearrangement joins TRBV5-1 to TRBJ1-1; 10 nucleotides align to TRBD1. Per the germline V gene, CDR1 is SGHRS and CDR2 is YFSETQ. V gave up 2 bases and J gave up 0 bases; unmatched junction bases: 10. The length of the CDR3 is 18 residues. The CDR3 spells CASSFSYIDRGLNTEAFF. The CDR3 region has the DNA TGCGCCAGCAGCTTCTCCTATATTGACAGGGGGCTGAACACTGAAGCTTTCTTT.

The chain couples TRBV4-3 to TRBJ1-1; the D gene is possibly TRBD1 (6 bases). There are 14 residues in the CDR3. V shed 0 bases and J shed 10 bases, with 15 bases lying between them. Germline V gene data show CDR1 as LGHNA and CDR2 as YSLEER. The CDR3 DNA is TGCGCCAGCAGCCAAGATAGGGCAGGGGTTAGAGCTTTCTTT. Translating gives CASSQDRAGVRAFF.

The rearrangement joins TRBV6-5 to TRBJ1-4; 7 bases map to TRBD1. The germline V gene has CDR1 MNHEY and CDR2 SVGAGI. The V and J ends lost 6 bases and 7 bases, in that order; junction bases with no gene match: 8. CDR3 size: 14 residues. DNA of the CDR3: TGTGCCAGCAGCGACAGGGCATCGGGTGAAAAACTGTTTTTT. Amino acids: CASSDRASGEKLFF.